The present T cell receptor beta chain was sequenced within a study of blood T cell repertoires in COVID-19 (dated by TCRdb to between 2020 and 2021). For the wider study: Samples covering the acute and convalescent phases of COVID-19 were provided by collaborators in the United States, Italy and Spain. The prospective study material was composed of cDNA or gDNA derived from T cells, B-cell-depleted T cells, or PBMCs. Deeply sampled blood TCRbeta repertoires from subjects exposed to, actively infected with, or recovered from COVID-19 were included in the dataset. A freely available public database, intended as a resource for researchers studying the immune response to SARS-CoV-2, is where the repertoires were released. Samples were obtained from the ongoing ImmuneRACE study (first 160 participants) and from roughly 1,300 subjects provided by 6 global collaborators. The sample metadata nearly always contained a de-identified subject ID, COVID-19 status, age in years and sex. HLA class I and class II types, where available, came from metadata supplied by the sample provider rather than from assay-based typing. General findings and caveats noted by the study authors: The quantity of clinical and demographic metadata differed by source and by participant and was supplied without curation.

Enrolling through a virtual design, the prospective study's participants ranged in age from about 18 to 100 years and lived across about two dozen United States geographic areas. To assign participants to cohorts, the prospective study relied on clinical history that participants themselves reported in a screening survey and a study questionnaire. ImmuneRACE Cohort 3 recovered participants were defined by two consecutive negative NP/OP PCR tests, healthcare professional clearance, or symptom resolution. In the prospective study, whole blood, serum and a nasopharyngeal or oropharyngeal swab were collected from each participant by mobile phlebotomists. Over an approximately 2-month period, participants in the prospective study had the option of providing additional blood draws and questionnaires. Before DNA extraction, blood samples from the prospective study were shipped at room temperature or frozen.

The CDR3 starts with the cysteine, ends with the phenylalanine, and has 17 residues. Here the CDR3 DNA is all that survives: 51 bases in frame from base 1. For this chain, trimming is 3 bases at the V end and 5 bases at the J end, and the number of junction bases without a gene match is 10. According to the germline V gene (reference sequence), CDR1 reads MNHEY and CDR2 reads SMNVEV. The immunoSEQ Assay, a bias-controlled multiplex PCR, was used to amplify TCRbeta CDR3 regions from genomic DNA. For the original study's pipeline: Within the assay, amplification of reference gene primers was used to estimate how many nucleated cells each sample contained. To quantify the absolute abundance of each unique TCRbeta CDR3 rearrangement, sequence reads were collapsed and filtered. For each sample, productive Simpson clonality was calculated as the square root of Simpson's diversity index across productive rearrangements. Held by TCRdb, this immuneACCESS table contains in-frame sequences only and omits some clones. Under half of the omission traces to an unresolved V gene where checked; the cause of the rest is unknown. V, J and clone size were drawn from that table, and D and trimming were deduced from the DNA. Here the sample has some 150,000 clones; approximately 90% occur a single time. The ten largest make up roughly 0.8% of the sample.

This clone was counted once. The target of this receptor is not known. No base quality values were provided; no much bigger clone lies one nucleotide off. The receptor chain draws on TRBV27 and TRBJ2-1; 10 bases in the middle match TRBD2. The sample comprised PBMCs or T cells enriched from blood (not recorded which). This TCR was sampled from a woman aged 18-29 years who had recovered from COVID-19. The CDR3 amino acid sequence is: CASSFATSGLLNNEQFF. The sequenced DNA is TGTGCCAGCAGTTTCGCGACTAGCGGGCTATTAAACAATGAGCAGTTCTTC.